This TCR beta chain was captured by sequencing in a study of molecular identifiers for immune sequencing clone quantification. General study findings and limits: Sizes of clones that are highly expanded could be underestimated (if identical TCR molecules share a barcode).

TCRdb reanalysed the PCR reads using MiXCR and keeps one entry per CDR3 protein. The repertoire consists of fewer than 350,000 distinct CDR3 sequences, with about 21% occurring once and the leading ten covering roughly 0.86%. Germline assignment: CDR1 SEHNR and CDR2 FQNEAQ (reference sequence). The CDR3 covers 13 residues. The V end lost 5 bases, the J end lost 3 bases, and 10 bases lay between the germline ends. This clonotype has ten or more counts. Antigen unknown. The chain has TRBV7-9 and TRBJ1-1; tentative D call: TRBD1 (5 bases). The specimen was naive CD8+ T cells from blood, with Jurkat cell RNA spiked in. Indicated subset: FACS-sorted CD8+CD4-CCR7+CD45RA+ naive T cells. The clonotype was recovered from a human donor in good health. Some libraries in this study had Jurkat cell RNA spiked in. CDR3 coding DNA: TGTGCCAGCAGCCCAGGGATCTACACTGAAGCTTTCTTT. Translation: CASSPGIYTEAFF.